What follows are 20 T cell receptor beta chains derived from one specimen sequenced in a study of cytotoxic CD8 clonotypes in ibrutinib-treated CLL. Data came from immunoSEQ multiplex PCR; TCRdb stores just in-frame clones and leaves some out. This sample has approximately 24,000 clones; 78% occur once, and the top ten carry 7% to 9.5%. The material sequenced was PBMCs, taken before ibrutinib treatment. The receptors come from a human donor with chronic lymphocytic leukemia.

The chain carries TRBV12-1 and TRBJ2-1; the table's D call, TRBD2, has no DNA check behind it. TRBV12-1 is listed as a pseudogene. This CDR3 contains 16 residues. CDR3 DNA sequence: TGTGCCAGCAGCTTTGTGAGGAGGGCCTTCTACAATGAGCAGTTCTTC. This codes for CASSFVRRAFYNEQFF.

V gene TRBV11-1 combines with J gene TRBJ2-7; 7 bases fit TRBD1. J was trimmed by 3 bases and V by 3 bases; bases with no gene match: 2. Germline V gene data show CDR1 as SGHAT and CDR2 as FQDESV (reference sequence). The CDR3 loop spans 13 amino acids. CDR3: CASSFGQVYEQYF. Here the CDR3 DNA reads TGTGCCAGCAGCTTTGGACAGGTCTACGAGCAGTACTTC.

In this sample, this clone turned up once. This chain uses TRBV7-6 with TRBJ2-1; D not certain. This CDR3 comprises 15 residues. Trimming stripped 3 bases from V and 9 bases from J, with 18 bases between. Germline CDR1 reads SGHVS; CDR2 reads FNYEAQ. CDR3 coding DNA: TGTGCCAGCAGCTTGGGCTCCCGAGCGATAGGTGAGCAGTTCTTC. Translating it yields CASSLGSRAIGEQFF.

The table lists this clone with a count of one. The chain uses TRBV7-2 and TRBJ2-7; weak D call: TRBD2 (5 bases). Trimming removed 5 bases from V and 0 bases from J, with 14 bases in between. The CDR3 sequence is 15 residues long. CDR1 is SGHTA, CDR2 FQGNSA, per germline. The CDR3 nucleotides are TGTGCCAGCAGCAAGAATAGCGCCTTCTCCTACGAGCAGTACTTC. It codes for CASSKNSAFSYEQYF.

This sequence joins TRBV5-1 and TRBJ2-5; 9 bases fit TRBD2. The assigned J gene may be wrong: the sequence end matches TRBJ2-7 better. CDR1 is SGHRS and CDR2 is YFSETQ in the germline V gene. The CDR3 contains 15 residues. CDR3 amino acids: CASRAGLATGYEQYF. The CDR3 nucleotides read TGCGCCAGCAGGGCTGGACTAGCGACTGGCTACGAGCAGTACTTC.

This chain links TRBV7-7 with TRBJ2-3; 7 positions agree with TRBD2. The germline gives CDR1 SSHAT, CDR2 FNYEAQ (reference sequence). V was pared by 0 bases and J by 12 bases, with 6 bases of the junction left unmatched. This CDR3 has 13 residues. In DNA form, the CDR3 reads TGTGCCAGCAGCTTAGCGGGGCGGGAGATCCAGTATTTT. Translation: CASSLAGREIQYF. Filled out from reference TRBV7-7 and TRBJ2-3, the complete variable domain reads GAGVSQSPRYKVTKRGQDVTLRCDPISSHATLYWYQQALGQGPEFLTYFNYEAQPDKSGLPSDRFSAERPEGSISTLTIQRTEQRDSAMYRCASSLAGREIQYFGPGTRLTVL.

Remarks on this clone: An end of the junction does not agree with germline; a read error may underlie this. This chain links TRBV6-1 with TRBJ2-1; 10 bases fit TRBD2. The CDR3 contains 12 residues. Germline CDR1 MNHNS, CDR2 SASEGT. Here the CDR3 reads CASSEPPSGSIF. The CDR3 nucleotides are TGTGCCAGCAGCGAACCTCCTAGCGGGAGTATCTTC.

The chain joins TRBV27 to TRBJ2-3; D uncertain. Per germline, CDR1 MNHEY and CDR2 SMNVEV (reference sequence). The CDR3 is made up of 15 amino acids. Trimming cost V 2 bases and J 1 base, with 10 bases left between them. In DNA, the CDR3 is TGTGCCAGCAGTTTAGAATACGGGCGCACAGATACGCAGTATTTT. Translating gives CASSLEYGRTDTQYF.

This rearrangement joins TRBV18 to TRBJ2-5, with 8 bases matching TRBD2. With V trimmed by 8 bases and J by 4 bases, 9 bases remained unmatched. The CDR3 has 14 amino acids. CDR1 and CDR2 from the germline V gene are KGHSH and LQKENI. CDR3 sequence reads: CASKTGGGGETQYF. CDR3 sequence (DNA): TGTGCCAGCAAAACCGGGGGGGGCGGAGAGACCCAGTACTTC. The full variable domain, in which reference TRBV18 and TRBJ2-5 provide the parts outside the CDR3, is NAGVMQNPRHLVRRRGQEARLRCSPMKGHSHVYWYRQLPEEGLKFMVYLQKENIIDESGMPKERFSAEFPKEGPSILRIQQVVRGDSAAYFCASKTGGGGETQYFGPGTRLLVL.

The V and J genes are TRBV5-1 and TRBJ1-4; D possibly corresponds to TRBD1 (5 bases). Germline V lookup: CDR1 SGHRS, CDR2 YFSETQ. The CDR3 is made up of 15 amino acids. V was pared by 0 bases and J by 8 bases, with 14 bases between. The CDR3 DNA follows: TGCGCCAGCAGCTTGGGGGACGGGTTGGCGGAAAAACTGTTTTTT. This sequence encodes CASSLGDGLAEKLFF. Combining the CDR3 with reference TRBV5-1 and TRBJ1-4 gives the whole variable domain KAGVTQTPRYLIKTRGQQVTLSCSPISGHRSVSWYQQTPGQGLQFLFEYFSETQRNKGNFPGRFSGRQFSNSRSEMNVSTLELGDSALYLCASSLGDGLAEKLFFGSGTQLSVL.

The chain recombines TRBV13 with TRBJ2-1; 11 bases align to TRBD2. The V gene end was trimmed by 1 base and the J gene end by 3 bases; junction bases not matched to a gene: 14. The CDR3 consists of 20 residues. The germline gives CDR1 PRHDT, CDR2 FYEKMQ (reference sequence). CDR3 coding DNA: TGTGCCAGCAGCTTAGAGGGGTTGCTAGCGGGAGGAACACACTACAATGAGCAGTTCTTC. Translating gives CASSLEGLLAGGTHYNEQFF.

This clone has a handful of counts. The V gene is TRBV9, the J gene TRBJ2-1, with D maybe TRBD2 (6 bases). The CDR3 covers 15 residues. V was trimmed by 0 bases and J by 9 bases, leaving 16 bases between them. CDR1 is SGDLS, CDR2 YYNGEE, per germline. The CDR3 sequence: CASSVAPTRGLEQFF. CDR3 nucleotides: TGTGCCAGCAGCGTAGCTCCGACTAGAGGTCTTGAGCAGTTCTTC. The full variable domain, with the rest looked up from reference TRBV9 and TRBJ2-1, is DSGVTQTPKHLITATGQRVTLRCSPRSGDLSVYWYQQSLDQGLQFLIQYYNGEERAKGNILERFSAQQFPDLHSELNLSSLELGDSALYFCASSVAPTRGLEQFFGPGTRLTVL.

The V call is TRBV2, the J call TRBJ1-1; 8 positions agree with TRBD1. CDR3 length: 14 amino acids. Germline CDR1 SNHLY, CDR2 FYNNEI. Unmatched junction bases numbered 5, after V lost 3 bases and J lost 5 bases. CDR3 sequence reads: CASSETGAGTEAFF. The DNA for the CDR3 is TGTGCCAGCAGTGAGACAGGGGCAGGGACTGAAGCTTTCTTT.

The CDR3 region has the DNA TGTGCCAGCAGTTCATCGGGACTAGCCTACGAGCAGTACTTC. It specifies CASSSSGLAYEQYF. The V gene is TRBV7-9, the J gene TRBJ2-7; 8 nucleotides match TRBD2. This CDR3 is built from 14 residues. Per germline, CDR1 SEHNR and CDR2 FQNEAQ (reference sequence). Germline trimming cut 6 bases from V and 2 bases from J; bases unmatched to any gene: 6.

The CDR3 DNA is TGCAGCCGACAAAGGGGTAATGAAAAACTGTTTTTT. Protein sequence: CSRQRGNEKLFF. This sequence joins TRBV29-1 and TRBJ1-4; a possible D gene is TRBD1 (5 bases). The CDR3 is made up of 12 amino acids. With 8 bases removed from V and 4 bases from J, the gap between germline ends came to 11 bases. Germline V lookup: CDR1 SQVTM, CDR2 ANQGSEA.

V gene TRBV5-6 combines with J gene TRBJ1-4, with 10 bases aligning to TRBD1. The CDR3 is 15 amino acids. V shed 4 bases and J 0 bases; nucleotides not matched to a gene: 0. Per the germline V gene, CDR1 is SGHDT and CDR2 is YYEEEE. CDR3 nucleotide sequence: TGTGCCAGCAGCGGGACAGGGGCAACTAATGAAAAACTGTTTTTT. Translation gives CASSGTGATNEKLFF.

This clone turned up a few times. The chain uses TRBV10-1 and TRBJ2-2, with a weak D call TRBD1 (6 bases). There are 14 residues in the CDR3. V gave up 6 bases and J gave up 7 bases, with 15 bases separating them. From germline, CDR1 is WNHNN and CDR2 SYGVQD (reference sequence). CDR3 sequence: CASRALQGSGELFF. The CDR3 coding sequence is TGCGCCAGCAGAGCCCTCCAGGGGAGCGGGGAGCTGTTTTTT.

The chain couples TRBV19 to TRBJ2-2, with D perhaps being TRBD1 or TRBD2 (5 bases each). The CDR3 has 16 amino acids. Germline assignment: CDR1 LNHDA and CDR2 SQIVND (reference sequence). V was clipped by 5 bases and J by 2 bases, with 15 bases between them. As DNA, the CDR3 is TGTGCCAGTAGTCTCCCGGGGACGGCAAACACCGGGGAGCTGTTTTTT. As protein: CASSLPGTANTGELFF.

The chain has TRBV29-1 and TRBJ1-2; D is ambiguous. The CDR3 spans 13 residues. Germline V CDR1 and CDR2: SQVTM, ANQGSEA. Trimming removed 3 bases at V and 3 bases at J, with 11 bases between. The CDR3, as DNA: TGCAGCGTTGACGGCAGGCAGGACTATGGCTACACCTTC. Translation: CSVDGRQDYGYTF.

The genes are TRBV2 and TRBJ1-4, with TRBD1 identical over 8 bases. The junction had 5 bases not matched to a gene; V was cut back by 6 bases and J by 8 bases. Germline CDR1 and CDR2: SNHLY and FYNNEI. The CDR3 is 13 amino acids. CDR3 in amino acids: CASRGQGNEKLFF. In nucleotides, the CDR3 is TGTGCCAGCAGAGGACAGGGAAACGAAAAACTGTTTTTT.